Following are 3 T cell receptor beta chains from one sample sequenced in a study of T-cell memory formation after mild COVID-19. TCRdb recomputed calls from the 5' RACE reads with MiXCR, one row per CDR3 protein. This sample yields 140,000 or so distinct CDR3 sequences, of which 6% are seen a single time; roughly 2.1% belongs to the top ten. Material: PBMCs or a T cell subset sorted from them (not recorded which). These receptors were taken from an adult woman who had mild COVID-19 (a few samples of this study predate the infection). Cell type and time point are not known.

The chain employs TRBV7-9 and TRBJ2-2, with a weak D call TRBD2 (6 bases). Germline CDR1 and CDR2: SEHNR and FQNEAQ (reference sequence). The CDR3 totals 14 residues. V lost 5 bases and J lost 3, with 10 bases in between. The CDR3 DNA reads TGTGCCAGCAGCCTGGGAGGACACACCGGGGAGCTGTTTTTT. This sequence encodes CASSLGGHTGELFF.

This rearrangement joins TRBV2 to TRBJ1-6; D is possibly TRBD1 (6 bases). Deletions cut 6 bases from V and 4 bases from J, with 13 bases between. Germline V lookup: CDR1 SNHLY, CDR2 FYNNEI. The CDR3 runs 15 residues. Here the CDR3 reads CASSQGIIYNSPLHF. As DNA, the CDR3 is TGTGCCAGCAGCCAGGGGATAATTTATAATTCACCCCTCCACTTT.

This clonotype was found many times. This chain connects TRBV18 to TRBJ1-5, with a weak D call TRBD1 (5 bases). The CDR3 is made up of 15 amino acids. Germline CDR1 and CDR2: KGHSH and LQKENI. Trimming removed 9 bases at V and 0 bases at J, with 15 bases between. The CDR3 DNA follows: TGTGCCAGTTTCCAGGGAGACCATAGCAATCAGCCCCAGCATTTT. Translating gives CASFQGDHSNQPQHF.